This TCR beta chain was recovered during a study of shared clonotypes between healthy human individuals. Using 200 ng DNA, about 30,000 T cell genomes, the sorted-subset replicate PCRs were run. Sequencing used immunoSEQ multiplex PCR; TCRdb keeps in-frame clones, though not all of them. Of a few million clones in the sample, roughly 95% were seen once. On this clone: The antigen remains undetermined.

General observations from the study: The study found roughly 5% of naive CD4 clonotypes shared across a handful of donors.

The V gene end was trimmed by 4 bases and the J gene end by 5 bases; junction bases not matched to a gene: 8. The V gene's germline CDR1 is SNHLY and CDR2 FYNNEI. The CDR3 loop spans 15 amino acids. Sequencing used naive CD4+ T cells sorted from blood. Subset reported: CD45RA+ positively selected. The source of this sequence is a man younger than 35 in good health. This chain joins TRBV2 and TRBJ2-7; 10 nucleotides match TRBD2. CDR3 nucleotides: TGTGCCAGCAGTGGATTGGCTAGCGGGAGAGACGAGCAGTACTTC. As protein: CASSGLASGRDEQYF.